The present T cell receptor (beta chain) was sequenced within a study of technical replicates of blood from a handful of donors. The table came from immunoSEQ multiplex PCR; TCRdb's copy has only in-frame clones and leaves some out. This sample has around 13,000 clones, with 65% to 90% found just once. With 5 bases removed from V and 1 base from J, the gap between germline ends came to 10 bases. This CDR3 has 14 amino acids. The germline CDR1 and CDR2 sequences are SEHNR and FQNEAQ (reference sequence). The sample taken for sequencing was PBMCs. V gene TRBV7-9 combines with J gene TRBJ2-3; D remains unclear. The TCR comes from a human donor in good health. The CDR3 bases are TGTGCCAGCAGCCCAGACGGAGGCACAGATACGCAGTATTTT. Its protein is CASSPDGGTDTQYF.